This is a list of T cell receptor beta chains from one sample in a study of beta chain features in type 1 diabetes. Sequencing was performed with immunoSEQ multiplex PCR; in TCRdb, only in-frame clones are kept and a portion is missing. The data hold 680,000 or so clones, with about an eighth observed a single time. The sequenced material came from naive CD4+ T cells from blood. Receptors were obtained from a young man with type 1 diabetes. Both conserved end residues are part of each CDR3. D genes are given only for firm matches. Expanded clones are given a class, and other clones once, few, many or no size at all.

-,TRBV7-9,TRBJ1-2,TRBD1,14,TGTGCCAGCAGCCCCAGGGACAGGGGCGCAGGTTACACCTTC,CASSPRDRGAGYTF
few,TRBV25-1,TRBJ2-2,-,14,TGTGCCAGCAGTGATACAGGGTACACCGGGGAGCTGTTTTTT,CASSDTGYTGELFF
few,TRBV30,TRBJ2-1,TRBD2,18,TGTGCCTGGAGTGTACTAGAGGGCTCCCGGGGGGATGACAATGAGCAGTTCTTC,CAWSVLEGSRGDDNEQFF
-,TRBV29-1,TRBJ1-2,TRBD1,14,TGCAGCGTTGAACCGCAGGGGGACGGATATGGCTACACCTTC,CSVEPQGDGYGYTF
-,TRBV2,TRBJ2-5,-,14,TGTGCCAGCAGTGAAGCGCGGAGGGAAGAGACCCAGTACTTC,CASSEARREETQYF
few,TRBV2,TRBJ1-1,TRBD1,13,TGTGCCAGCAGGGGACAGGGGAACGGTGAAGCTTTCTTT,CASRGQGNGEAFF
few,TRBV6-6,TRBJ2-7,-,15,TGTGCCAGCAGTTACGGCAGGAGGGCAACCTACGAGCAGTACTTC,CASSYGRRATYEQYF
-,TRBV5-6,TRBJ1-1,-,16,TGTGCCAGCAGCTTGGAACAGGGTGTTCTTGCGGATGAAGCTTTCTTT,CASSLEQGVLADEAFF
-,TRBV4-1,TRBJ2-3,-,16,TGCGCCAGCAGCCAAGAATCCGCTTTAGGCACAGATACGCAGTATTTT,CASSQESALGTDTQYF
-,TRBV2,TRBJ1-1,TRBD1,14,TGTGCCAGCAGTGGGACAGGGGGCGTCACTGAAGCTTTCTTT,CASSGTGGVTEAFF
-,TRBV30,TRBJ2-7,-,14,TGTGCCTGGAGAAACCGCCTGAGCTCCTACGAGCAGTACTTC,CAWRNRLSSYEQYF
-,TRBV11-2,TRBJ1-3,TRBD1,16,TGTGCCAGCAGCTCGGCCCGGGACAGTAACACGGGGACCATATATTTT,CASSSARDSNTGTIYF
few,TRBV19,TRBJ2-3,TRBD2,11,TGTGCCAGTCCGGGGGGTTATACGCAGTATTTT,CASPGGYTQYF
-,TRBV18,TRBJ2-7,TRBD2,15,TGTGCCAGCTCACCACGGGAGGGTATCTCCTACGAGCAGTACTTC,CASSPREGISYEQYF
-,TRBV9,TRBJ1-2,-,17,TGTGCCAGCAGCGTAGAGGCGTACGGAGCCGTTGCCTATGGCTACACCTTC,CASSVEAYGAVAYGYTF
few,TRBV25-1,TRBJ1-6,TRBD1,14,TGTGCCAGCAGTACGGACAGGGTAACCTCACCCCTCCACTTT,CASSTDRVTSPLHF
few,TRBV5-1,TRBJ2-5,-,13,TGCGCCAGCAGCGTCGGACGTTTGGAGACCCAGTACTTC,CASSVGRLETQYF
-,TRBV30,TRBJ1-4,TRBD1,13,TGTGCCTCCACGGGACAGATTAATGAAAAACTGTTTTTT,CASTGQINEKLFF
-,TRBV7-2,TRBJ2-7,TRBD2,15,TGTGCCAGCAGTTCTGGACTAGCGGGGAAATACGAGCAGTACTTC,CASSSGLAGKYEQYF
-,TRBV30,TRBJ1-5,TRBD1,17,TGTGCCTGGAGTGTACGGGGACAGGGGTATAGCAATCAGCCCCAGCATTTT,CAWSVRGQGYSNQPQHF
few,TRBV27,TRBJ2-3,-,13,TGTGCCAGCAGGATCACAGGTTCAGATACGCAGTATTTT,CASRITGSDTQYF
few,TRBV21-1,TRBJ2-7,-,12,TGTGCCAGCAGTCATAAGACGGGGGAGCAGTACTTC,CASSHKTGEQYF
few,TRBV19,TRBJ1-5,-,12,TGTGCCAGCCGGGACAGCAATCAGCCCCAGCATTTT,CASRDSNQPQHF
-,TRBV5-1,TRBJ2-7,TRBD2,14,TGCGCCAGCAGCCCCCGGACTAGCGGCTACGAGCAGTACTTC,CASSPRTSGYEQYF
few,TRBV6-1,TRBJ1-1,TRBD1,15,TGTGCCAGCAGCTATGCCGGGACAGGGGGCACTGAAGCTTTCTTT,CASSYAGTGGTEAFF
few,TRBV14,TRBJ2-5,TRBD1,13,TGTGCCAGCAGCCGGCGACAGGGCGAGACCCAGTACTTC,CASSRRQGETQYF
few,TRBV4-1,TRBJ1-2,TRBD1,14,TGCGCCAGCAGCCCCGGACAGGGGGCTTCTGGCTACACCTTC,CASSPGQGASGYTF
-,TRBV20-1,TRBJ2-7,-,10,TGCAGTGGCGGAACCTACGAGCAGTACTTC,CSGGTYEQYF
-,TRBV10-3,TRBJ2-7,TRBD1,14,TGTGCCATCACCCCCAGGGACAGGGGTTCCGAGCAGTACTTC,CAITPRDRGSEQYF
-,TRBV5-1,TRBJ2-1,-,15,TGCGCCAGCAGCTTGGTGGTGGGGTCCAACAATGAGCAGTTCTTC,CASSLVVGSNNEQFF
-,TRBV5-6,TRBJ1-2,-,15,TGTGCCAGCAGCCGTGCAGGTTCCTCTAACTATGGCTACACCTTC,CASSRAGSSNYGYTF
-,TRBV5-1,TRBJ1-1,-,13,TGCGCCAGCAGGGGCGGGCTGAACACTGAAGCTTTCTTT,CASRGGLNTEAFF
-,TRBV5-1,TRBJ1-2,-,13,TGCGCCAGCAGCCCTTTGGGTTGGGCTGGCTACACCTTC,CASSPLGWAGYTF
-,TRBV7-9,TRBJ2-3,TRBD2,14,TGTGCCACTAGCGGGCGGGGAGACACAGATACGCAGTATTTT,CATSGRGDTDTQYF
-,TRBV7-9,TRBJ2-7,-,12,TGTGCCAGCAGCCCCCTGAGCGCCGAGCAGTACTTC,CASSPLSAEQYF
-,TRBV9,TRBJ1-3,-,14,TGTGCCAGCAGCGTACTCGGCTCTGGAAACACCATATATTTT,CASSVLGSGNTIYF
few,TRBV7-6,TRBJ2-7,-,14,TGTGCCAGCAGCTTACAGGTCCTTCCTCACGAGCAGTACTTC,CASSLQVLPHEQYF
-,TRBV29-1,TRBJ2-7,TRBD1,15,TGCAGCGTTGAAGGCGGACAGGGGCTCTCGTACGAGCAGTACTTC,CSVEGGQGLSYEQYF
-,TRBV30,TRBJ1-4,TRBD1,13,TGTGCCTGGAGTGTGATGACAGGGGAAAAACTGTTTTTT,CAWSVMTGEKLFF
-,TRBV27,TRBJ2-6,TRBD2,17,TGTGCCAGCAGGGGACTAGCGGGGACCTCTGGGGCCAACGTCCTGACTTTC,CASRGLAGTSGANVLTF
-,TRBV2,TRBJ2-7,TRBD1,13,TGTGCCAGCAGGAGACAGGGGAGTTACGAGCAGTACTTC,CASRRQGSYEQYF
few,TRBV6-5,TRBJ2-1,TRBD2,16,TGTGCCAGCAGTTACTCCGGCGGGGGCTCCTACAATGAGCAGTTCTTC,CASSYSGGGSYNEQFF
-,TRBV25-1,TRBJ1-1,-,13,TGTGCCAGCAGCCGCTCACCGGGGGGTGAAGCTTTCTTT,CASSRSPGGEAFF
-,TRBV7-9,TRBJ2-7,-,11,TGTGCCAGCAGCCAAAGGTACGAGCAGTACTTC,CASSQRYEQYF
few,TRBV6-1,TRBJ2-2,-,14,TGTGCCAGCAGTGAAAGTAGGAACACCGGGGAGCTGTTTTTT,CASSESRNTGELFF
-,TRBV4-1,TRBJ1-4,TRBD1,15,TGCGCCAGCAGCCAAGAATGGGCAGGGGGTGAAAAACTGTTTTTT,CASSQEWAGGEKLFF
few,TRBV30,TRBJ2-6,TRBD1,18,TGTGCCTGGAGCAGGGGGGACAGGGCCTTGGGTGGGGCCAACGTCCTGACTTTC,CAWSRGDRALGGANVLTF
-,TRBV6-1,TRBJ2-5,TRBD1,14,TGTGCCAGCAGTACACAGGGGGCCGTAGAGACCCAGTACTTC,CASSTQGAVETQYF
-,TRBV7-8,TRBJ2-3,-,15,TGTGCCAGCAGCTTAAGTACCTTTACTGGGGATACGCAGTATTTT,CASSLSTFTGDTQYF
-,TRBV29-1,TRBJ1-5,-,15,TGCAGCCCCGGTGGAGGGGGGAGAAGCAATCAGCCCCAGCATTTT,CSPGGGGRSNQPQHF
few,TRBV5-1,TRBJ1-1,-,14,TGCGCCAGCAGCTTGGACGCGGTGAACACTGAAGCTTTCTTT,CASSLDAVNTEAFF
-,TRBV7-2,TRBJ2-7,-,15,TGTGCCAGCAGCGTTTCAGGGACTGCTACCTACGAGCAGTACTTC,CASSVSGTATYEQYF
few,TRBV10-3,TRBJ1-2,-,15,TGTGCCATCAGTGAGTTCGCCCCGGGCCCGGGAGGCTACACCTTC,CAISEFAPGPGGYTF
-,TRBV7-9,TRBJ2-7,TRBD1,15,TGTGCCAGCAGCTTAGGGACAGGGGGTTCTTCCGAGCAGTACTTC,CASSLGTGGSSEQYF
few,TRBV7-8,TRBJ2-7,TRBD1,15,TGTGCCAGCAGCTCCCTGGGACAGGGCCGGGACGAGCAGTACTTC,CASSSLGQGRDEQYF